One T cell receptor beta chain is described in this entry. The target of this receptor is not known. It has no much larger one-base neighbor in the sample; base qualities were not kept. CD8 naive samples were CD45RO-negative cells positively selected for CCR7, giving a CD45RA+CCR7+ population that excluded TemRA cells. Healthy HIV-negative adults with no recently reported acute infections or vaccinations were included as donors. Every donor was a Caucasian adult residing in Nashville, Tennessee, USA. Blood was collected by leukapheresis, and PBMCs were isolated by Ficoll-Histopaque density gradient centrifugation and then cryopreserved in liquid nitrogen vapor phase. Purity and quantity of every magnetically sorted T cell population were checked by analytical flow cytometry. Genomic DNA was isolated from each sorted fraction and quantified by UV absorbance on a Nanodrop 2000c. Using the deep immunoSEQ assay, TCR CDR3 regions were amplified from genomic DNA by multiplex PCR. For each cell subset, the extracted genomic DNA was distributed evenly across all wells of several immunoSEQ 96-well plates, and each plate served as one replicate. For sorted subsets, around 200 ng genomic DNA, equal to 30,000 to 35,000 T cell genomes, was loaded into each replicate PCR. Purified libraries were quantified with a Qubit 3.0 fluorometer, sized on a Bioanalyzer 2100, and re-quantified with the KAPA Library Quantification kit. Every immunoSEQ 96-well plate was sequenced on a separate single-read 150-cycle Illumina NextSeq 550 flow cell. Per the source publication's procedure: Because the immunoSEQ output included only junctional sequences and no quality scores, the filtering could not be the same as the filtering used for full-length reads. Sequences were annotated with PyIR, a Python wrapper for IgBLAST v1.9, using IMGT germline references to assign V/J genes and CDR3. Reads were filtered out if the reads had weak V/J assignments (E-value above 1e-6), no CDR3, stop codons, out-of-frame junctions, or ambiguous translated residues. A V3J clonotype was defined by an identical inferred V gene, J gene, and CDR3 amino acid sequence. The percentage overlap between two repertoires was calculated by dividing the number of shared unique clonotypes by the size of the smaller repertoire. RTK rarefaction, the Chao1 estimator, and Recon v2.1 estimates of unobserved clonotypes were used to assess repertoire richness. Generation probabilities were computed with OLGA for all TCRbeta clonotypes obtained by the gDNA method from a handful of donors. TCRdb mirrors the immuneACCESS table, restricted to in-frame sequences. Some clones are absent from its copies; in checked studies, under half trace to an unresolved V gene, and the reason for the others is unknown. The V and J calls and the clone size are those of that table, but D and trimming were determined from the DNA. A total of some 2,000,000 clones appear in this sample, approximately 94% of them only once. Roughly 1% of the sample is held by the ten biggest clonotypes.

The entry originates in a study of shared clonotypes between healthy human individuals (dated by TCRdb to 2018 to 2021). General notes on the study: Three men and a couple of women, aged 18 to 49 years, made up the cohort. Per donor, three plates each were used for CD4 naive and CD4 memory, two for CD8 naive, and one for CD8 memory. Blood TCR repertoires of about five healthy adults were deeply sequenced to estimate repertoire size and the extent of clonotype sharing between individuals. To increase sequencing depth and limit assay-specific biases, TCR repertoire library preparation and sequencing were carried out by different laboratories using diverse techniques. Leukapheresis yielded between about 0.85 and 10 billion PBMCs per donor.

The CDR3 goes from the cysteine to the phenylalanine over 12 residues. Left in the record is the CDR3 DNA by itself, 36 bases read in frame from the first base. The germline V gene provides CDR1 SGHAT and CDR2 FQNNGV. V drops 1 base and J drops 12 bases, leaving 12 bases in between. The investigation overall reported the following: Sampling was restricted to blood, and TCR repertoires in tissue are likely to differ from TCR repertoires in blood. Pairwise subsampling led to the expectation that sequencing depth would affect the degree of clonotype sharing among donors. Compared with non-shared clonotypes, the clonotypes found in all four sorted-subset donors had higher generation probabilities. Across a handful of donors, approximately 5% of naive CD4, more than 3% of naive CD8, approximately 2.5% of memory CD4, and over 0.35% of memory CD8 clonotypes were shared. Naive subsets generally had larger estimated clonotype richness than memory subsets did. The genetic and exposure-history diversity represented was limited by the small number of donors. Rarefaction of sorted-subset datasets indicated incomplete sequencing despite the large sequencing depth.

This chain joins TRBV11-2 to TRBJ1-1; perhaps TRBD1 is the D gene, with 6 bases matching. The sample was naive CD8+ T cells sorted from blood. The label giving this sample's cell subset or site can be read as: CD45RA+CCR7+. This sequence was found in a man younger than 30 in good health. The base sequence is TGTGCCAGCAGCTTAGTCGAAGGGGGGACTTTCTTT. Protein translation: CASSLVEGGTFF.